The clone carrying this T cell receptor beta chain was seen many times. The sample comes from a study of blood T cells in healthy people across ages. With a J-beta primer mix and a sample-barcoded 5' primer, a second PCR ran about 7 to 12 cycles. Via MiXCR, TCRdb re-called the 5' RACE reads, giving one row per CDR3 protein. The data contain around 500,000 distinct CDR3 sequences, roughly a quarter of them singletons. Germline V CDR1 and CDR2: MNHEY, SVGAGI. After removal of 4 bases from V and 4 bases from J, the junction contained 4 bases not matched to a gene. CDR3 length equals 14 residues. These data also featured in a second study, about T cells of mothers and their children.

This TCR derives from a boy younger than 10 in good health. The sequencing sample was made of blood. The chain combines TRBV6-5 with TRBJ2-1; 7 nucleotides match TRBD2. The CDR3 sequence is CASSWRERYNEQFF. In DNA, the CDR3 is TGTGCCAGCAGTTGGCGGGAGAGGTACAATGAGCAGTTCTTC.